The 24 T cell receptor beta chains below were found in one sample sequenced in a study of glioma-infiltrating T cells. TCR alpha and beta CDR3 regions were amplified from RNA using iRepertoire nested multiplex PCR. TCRdb analysed the multiplex PCR reads with MiXCR anew, one entry per CDR3 protein. The data show fewer than 250,000 distinct CDR3 sequences, over 30% seen once. The sample consisted of glioma tissue, nonneoplastic brain tissue, or PBMCs (not recorded which). The receptors were gathered from a human donor with low-grade glioma or glioblastoma, undergoing nonglioma brain surgery, or in good health (not recorded which).

This clonotype was counted many times. The chain recombines TRBV29-1 with TRBJ2-1; TRBD2 matches 7 bases. This CDR3 region has 17 residues. V shed 4 bases, J shed 0 bases, and the junction held 12 bases outside the gene matches. Germline V gene data show CDR1 as SQVTM and CDR2 as ANQGSEA. The chain's CDR3 is CSVAGLREESSYNEQFF. CDR3 bases: TGCAGCGTTGCGGGACTACGGGAAGAGAGCTCCTACAATGAGCAGTTCTTC.

The chain couples TRBV20-1 to TRBJ2-7; 9 bases match TRBD2. With V trimmed by 4 bases and J by 1 base, 5 bases remained unmatched. CDR3 length: 14 residues. The germline V gene has CDR1 DFQATT and CDR2 SNEGSKA (reference sequence). CDR3 in DNA: TGCAGTGCTAATAGACTAGCGGCTTCCTACGAGCAGTACTTC. Residues: CSANRLAASYEQYF.

This clonotype was detected ten times or more. V gene TRBV7-2 combines with J gene TRBJ2-7; D is perhaps TRBD2 (6 bases). The germline gives CDR1 SGHTA, CDR2 FQGNSA. The germline V and J ends were trimmed by 5 bases and 7 bases, with 24 bases remaining between them. This CDR3 spans 16 amino acids. In DNA form, the CDR3 reads TGTGCCAGCAGCACTGAATCGGGACTCTCGGCGAGTGAGCAGTACTTC. It specifies CASSTESGLSASEQYF.

On this clonotype itself: Since a much larger clone is just one base distant, this may be a read error. The genes are TRBV28 and TRBJ2-1; perhaps TRBD1 as D (6 bases). This CDR3 region has 14 residues. Germline V gene data show CDR1 as MDHEN and CDR2 as SYDVKM. V lost 8 bases to trimming and J lost 10 bases, with 21 bases between them. The CDR3 DNA is TGTGCCAGCGGGGGCCGTCTGAGGCCCTACGAGCAGTTCTTC. It translates to CASGGRLRPYEQFF.

At least ten counts were recorded for this clonotype. This chain joins TRBV20-1 and TRBJ2-5; D remains ambiguous. CDR3 size: 11 residues. Germline V gene data show CDR1 as DFQATT and CDR2 as SNEGSKA (reference sequence). The V gene lost 4 bases and the J gene lost 5 bases, with 8 bases spanning the gap. CDR3 sequence: CSATSRETQYF. CDR3 sequence (DNA): TGCAGTGCTACCAGCAGGGAGACCCAGTACTTC.

As regards this clonotype: This clone may be a read error of a much larger clone one base away. The V gene is TRBV12-3 or TRBV12-4, the J gene TRBJ2-1; D is unresolved. V was clipped by 5 bases and J by 8 bases, with 22 bases between them. This CDR3 contains 16 residues. The CDR3 loop is CASSPTWQRGRDEQFF. In nucleotides, the CDR3 is TGTGCCAGCAGTCCCACTTGGCAGAGAGGTAGGGATGAGCAGTTCTTC.

The sample holds many counts of this clonotype. This chain uses TRBV7-9 with TRBJ2-2; 7 bases are a match to TRBD2. The germline gives CDR1 SEHNR, CDR2 FQNEAQ (reference sequence). Trimming removed 6 bases from V and 0 bases from J; junction bases left unmatched: 7. The CDR3 consists of 16 residues. CDR3 coding DNA: TGTGCCAGCAGACGCGGGAGCCTGTCGAACACCGGGGAGCTGTTTTTT. The encoded protein is CASRRGSLSNTGELFF.

This clonotype was recorded many times. This rearrangement joins TRBV4-2 to TRBJ2-7; 7 nucleotides align to TRBD2. Germline values: CDR1 LGHNA, CDR2 YNFKEQ. The CDR3 loop spans 13 amino acids. J was trimmed by 6 bases and V by 1 base; bases with no gene match: 3. In DNA, the CDR3 is TGTGCCAGCAGCCAAGGCGGGACTACCGAGCAGTACTTC. It is translated as CASSQGGTTEQYF.

The V and J genes are TRBV9 and TRBJ1-5, with D tentatively TRBD1 (6 bases). Trimming shortened V by 7 bases and J by 0 bases, and 14 bases separated the two germline ends. Germline loops: CDR1 SGDLS, CDR2 YYNGEE. The length of the CDR3 is 15 residues. In nucleotides, the CDR3 is TGTGCCAGCGGCGCATCGGACAGTAGCAATCAGCCCCAGCATTTT. Translating it yields CASGASDSSNQPQHF.

In its sample, this clonotype was seen many times. The rearrangement joins TRBV5-1 to TRBJ1-1; D call uncertain. CDR3 length: 14 residues. The ends were cut back, 3 bases at V and 1 base at J, with 10 bases in the middle. Germline loops: CDR1 SGHRS, CDR2 YFSETQ. CDR3 amino acids: CASSSQKPNTEAFF. CDR3 DNA: TGCGCCAGCAGCTCACAGAAACCGAACACTGAAGCTTTCTTT.

This clonotype was picked up a small number of times. The rearrangement links TRBV20-1 to TRBJ2-5, with TRBD1 matching 10 bases. The CDR3 is 14 amino acids. Losses at the gene ends were 5 bases for V and 7 bases for J; bases not matched to a gene: 10. The germline CDR1 and CDR2 sequences are DFQATT and SNEGSKA (reference sequence). In DNA, the CDR3 is TGCAGTGCTGATCCGGGACAGGGGATGGGGACCCAGTACTTC. Amino acid sequence: CSADPGQGMGTQYF.

Remarks on this clonotype: A much larger clone differs from this one at a single base, so this may be a read error. The chain joins TRBV12-3 or TRBV12-4 to TRBJ2-5, with TRBD2 matching 7 bases. CDR3 length: 14 residues. The chain's CDR3 is CARSLGEGRKTQYF. Written as DNA, the CDR3 is TGTGCCAGGAGTTTAGGGGAGGGGAGGAAGACCCAGTACTTC.

Of note for this clonotype: A much more abundant neighbour one base away suggests this may be a read error. V is TRBV14 and J is TRBJ2-3; no reliable D call. The V end lost 0 bases, the J end lost 4 bases, and 5 bases lay between the germline ends. The germline gives CDR1 SGHDN, CDR2 FVKESK. The CDR3 sequence is 13 residues long. DNA of the CDR3: TGTGCCAGCAGCCAAGAGGGCGCAGATACGCAGTATTTT. Translation gives CASSQEGADTQYF. The entire variable domain, with the rest obtained from reference TRBV14 and TRBJ2-3, is as follows: EAGVTQFPSHSVIEKGQTVTLRCDPISGHDNLYWYRRVMGKEIKFLLHFVKESKQDESGMPNNRFLAERTGGTYSTLKVQPAELEDSGVYFCASSQEGADTQYFGPGTRLTVL.

This clonotype was seen many times. This sequence joins TRBV15 and TRBJ1-1, with a possible D match to TRBD1 (5 bases). V lost 6 bases to trimming and J lost 0 bases, with 11 bases between them. The CDR3 runs to 14 residues. Germline V gene lookup returns CDR1 LNHNV and CDR2 YYDKDF (reference sequence). The CDR3 here is CATRVDSLNTEAFF. The CDR3 nucleotides are TGTGCCACCAGGGTTGACAGCCTGAACACTGAAGCTTTCTTT.

This clonotype was counted ten times or more. The chain links TRBV7-6 to TRBJ2-1; 9 positions agree with TRBD2. The germline CDR1 and CDR2 sequences are SGHVS and FNYEAQ. V gave up 1 base and J gave up 3 bases; unmatched junction bases: 4. There are 16 residues in the CDR3. CDR3 nucleotides: TGTGCCAGCAGCTTAGGAGATAGCGGGGGCTACAATGAGCAGTTCTTC. This sequence encodes CASSLGDSGGYNEQFF.

Points on this clonotype: The junction does not match germline at one end; this may be a read error. V and J are TRBV7-6 and TRBJ2-4; the match to TRBD1 covers 11 bases. Per the germline V gene, CDR1 is SGHVS and CDR2 is FNYEAQ. This CDR3 has 15 amino acids. CDR3 nucleotide sequence: TGTGCCAGCAGCGGGGGACAGGGGGACAAAAACATTCAGTGCTTC. It translates to CASSGGQGDKNIQCF.

The genes are TRBV12-3 or TRBV12-4 and TRBJ2-2, with 9 bases identical to TRBD2. J was trimmed by 5 bases and V by 5 bases; bases with no gene match: 6. CDR3 length equals 15 residues. CDR3 sequence (DNA): TGTGCCAGCAGTCCGAGCGGGAGGAAAACCGGGGAGCTGTTTTTT. Its protein product is CASSPSGRKTGELFF.

For this clonotype: A much larger clone differs by one base, so this may be a read error. V usage is TRBV18 and J usage is TRBJ2-6, with D possibly called TRBD1 or TRBD2 (5 bases each). The CDR3 sequence is 19 residues long. Germline V gives CDR1 KGHSH, CDR2 LQKENI. The chain's CDR3 is CASSPRNSGGTSGGNVLTF. In DNA, the CDR3 is TGTGCCAGCTCACCACGGAATAGTGGGGGAACCTCTGGGGGCAACGTCCTGACTTTC.

This clonotype was observed many times. Relative to the germline gene, one junction end is altered; a read error may explain this. This sequence joins TRBV4-3 and TRBJ2-7, with TRBD2 matching 7 bases. Per the germline V gene, CDR1 is LGHNA and CDR2 is YSLEER. This CDR3 has 11 residues. The chain's CDR3 is CASRQSGVRNF. CDR3 nucleotide sequence: TGCGCCAGCAGACAAAGCGGGGTGCGGAACTTC.

The chain employs TRBV3-1 and TRBJ2-2; D gene uncertain. Germline CDR1 is LGHDT and CDR2 is YNNKEL (reference sequence). The CDR3 is 14 amino acids. With 5 bases removed from V and 0 bases from J, the gap between germline ends came to 7 bases. As DNA, the CDR3 is TGTGCCAGCAGCAGGGTATCGAACACCGGGGAGCTGTTTTTT. This sequence encodes CASSRVSNTGELFF.

The genes are TRBV11-2 and TRBJ2-7; 10 nucleotides match TRBD2. The CDR3 contains 16 residues. The germline V gene encodes CDR1 SGHAT and CDR2 FQNNGV. Trimming at V came to 2 bases and at J to 3 bases, leaving 7 bases not matched to a gene. The CDR3 nucleotides are TGTGCCAGCAGCTTACTAGCGGGAGTAAGCTGCTACGAGCAGTACTTC. The encoded protein is CASSLLAGVSCYEQYF.

Many counts were recorded for this clonotype. The rearrangement links TRBV7-2 to TRBJ1-2, with D maybe TRBD1 (5 bases). V was shortened by 5 bases and J by 4 bases, with 11 bases between the two germline ends. Germline loops: CDR1 SGHTA, CDR2 FQGNSA. The CDR3 is made up of 13 amino acids. CDR3: CASSRDRGYGYTF. The CDR3, as DNA: TGTGCCAGCAGCCGGGACCGCGGCTATGGCTACACCTTC.

This clonotype was detected ten times or more. The chain joins TRBV4-3 to TRBJ2-6; TRBD2 is a possible D gene (6 bases). Germline loops: CDR1 LGHNA, CDR2 YSLEER. CDR3 length: 14 amino acids. V lost 4 bases to trimming and J lost 2 bases, with 6 bases between them. CDR3 amino acids: CASSPGAGANVLTF. CDR3 DNA sequence: TGCGCCAGCAGCCCGGGGGCTGGGGCCAACGTCCTGACTTTC.

This clonotype was picked up a small number of times. One end of the junction is discordant with germline, which a read error may explain. V usage is TRBV19 and J usage is TRBJ2-1; 9 bases map to TRBD2. Germline assignment: CDR1 LNHDA and CDR2 SQIVND (reference sequence). The CDR3 loop spans 17 amino acids. CDR3 amino acids: CASSRSSGTLSDNEQFF. The CDR3 nucleotides are TGTGCCAGTAGTAGGTCTAGCGGGACCCTCTCCGACAATGAGCAGTTCTTC.